These T cell receptor beta chains were read from a single sample in a study of shared clonotypes between healthy human individuals. The data were produced by immunoSEQ multiplex PCR, yet TCRdb's version contains in-frame clones alone and is incomplete. This sample yields more than 2 million clones, of which 93% are seen a single time; more than 1.5% belongs to the top ten. The sample consisted of naive CD8+ T cells from PBMCs. These receptor sequences come from a man between 18 and 35 years old in good health. Some clones in this sample may be carry-over from other donors' samples. The CDR3 runs from the conserved cysteine through the conserved F or W. D genes are given only for firm matches. The size of a clone is reported for some rows only, either as once, few or many, or as a class for expanded clones.

j_call | clone_size | v_call | d_call | cdr3_aa | cdr3_nt
TRBJ1-1 | few | TRBV10-3 | - | CATADRNTEAFF | TGTGCCACCGCTGATCGGAACACTGAAGCTTTCTTT
TRBJ1-3 | - | TRBV4-1 | TRBD1 | CASSRQAQGGNTIYF | TGCGCCAGCAGCCGGCAAGCACAGGGGGGAAACACCATATATTTT
TRBJ2-1 | - | TRBV15 | TRBD1 | CATSTGTGWDNEQFF | TGTGCCACCAGCACAGGGACAGGGTGGGACAATGAGCAGTTCTTC
TRBJ1-5 | - | TRBV6-5 | - | CASVSGISNQPQHF | TGTGCCAGCGTCTCAGGGATCAGCAATCAGCCCCAGCATTTT
TRBJ1-5 | - | TRBV9 | - | CASSVTRDRQPQHF | TGTGCCAGCAGCGTAACCAGGGACCGTCAGCCCCAGCATTTT
TRBJ1-2 | - | TRBV20-1 | - | CKDSGYTF | TGCAAGGATTCCGGCTACACCTTC
TRBJ2-2 | - | TRBV15 | - | CATSRDLFVFTGELFF | TGTGCCACCAGCAGAGATCTGTTCGTTTTCACCGGGGAGCTGTTTTTT
TRBJ2-7 | once | TRBV11-1 | - | CASSPQPSSGYLLYEQYF | TGTGCCAGCAGCCCTCAGCCCAGCTCAGGGTATCTTCTCTACGAGCAGTACTTC
TRBJ2-1 | once | TRBV5-1 | TRBD1 | CASRGQGGINEQFF | TGCGCCAGCAGGGGACAGGGTGGTATCAATGAGCAGTTCTTC
TRBJ2-2 | - | TRBV7-2 | - | CASSLIRSRGTGELFF | TGTGCCAGCAGCTTAATCCGATCCAGGGGCACCGGGGAGCTGTTTTTT
TRBJ2-1 | once | TRBV7-7 | - | CASSLAAGTAGDNEQFF | TGTGCCAGCAGCTTAGCCGCAGGGACAGCGGGGGACAATGAGCAGTTCTTC
TRBJ1-1 | - | TRBV6-1 | - | CASDRLQANTEAFF | TGTGCCAGCGATCGTCTACAGGCGAACACTGAAGCTTTCTTT
TRBJ2-7 | - | TRBV19 | - | CASSDTGIYEQYF | TGTGCCAGTAGTGATACAGGGATCTACGAGCAGTACTTC
TRBJ2-3 | - | TRBV7-4 | TRBD2 | CASSLARGSGGSGDTQYF | TGTGCCAGCAGCTTAGCCCGGGGTAGCGGGGGGTCGGGGGATACGCAGTATTTT
TRBJ1-2 | - | TRBV5-4 | TRBD1 | CASRRTGGSGYTF | TGTGCCAGCAGGCGTACAGGGGGCTCTGGCTACACCTTC